Shown below are 17 T cell receptor beta chains from a single sample sequenced in a study of PD-1 blockade in classical Hodgkin lymphoma. The data were produced by immunoSEQ multiplex PCR, yet TCRdb's version contains in-frame clones alone and is incomplete. Of approximately 29,000 clones listed, about four fifths are singletons. The time point denotes: cycle 4 day 1 (C4D1), after 6 weeks of nivolumab. Relapse was seen in all patients after autologous stem cell transplantation, and brentuximab vedotin exposure was variable. Sample: peripheral blood mononuclear cells (PBMCs), taken before the fourth cycle of nivolumab. All receptors come from a human donor with classical Hodgkin lymphoma.

The chain links TRBV5-4 to TRBJ2-1; tentatively, D is TRBD1 (6 bases). Germline assignment: CDR1 SGHNT and CDR2 YYREEE (reference sequence). CDR3 length: 16 residues. Trimming removed 4 bases at V and 3 bases at J, with 17 bases between. In DNA, the CDR3 is TGTGCCAGCAGCCAACGGACAGCTATTGGCTACAATGAGCAGTTCTTC. It yields the protein CASSQRTAIGYNEQFF. Variable domain in full (rest from reference TRBV5-4 and TRBJ2-1): ETGVTQSPTHLIKTRGQQVTLRCSSQSGHNTVSWYQQALGQGPQFIFQYYREEENGRGNFPPRFSGLQFPNYSSELNVNALELDDSALYLCASSQRTAIGYNEQFFGPGTRLTVL.

The chain carries TRBV4-1 and TRBJ2-4; weak D call: TRBD2 (5 bases). The CDR3 is 15 amino acids. CDR1 MGHRA and CDR2 YSYEKL come from the germline V gene. V was shortened by 4 bases and J by 6 bases, with 16 bases between the two germline ends. The CDR3 DNA is TGCGCCAGCAGCCCCCCAGGTGGTGGGAGAAACATTCAGTACTTC. Its translation: CASSPPGGGRNIQYF.

The gene calls are TRBV18 and TRBJ2-2, with unresolved D. V shed 3 bases and J shed 1 base, with 15 bases lying between them. The germline V gene has CDR1 KGHSH and CDR2 LQKENI. The CDR3 is made up of 17 amino acids. The CDR3 sequence is CASSPLQLIQNTGELFF. The CDR3 DNA is TGTGCCAGCTCACCCTTACAGCTCATTCAGAACACCGGGGAGCTGTTTTTT. Using reference TRBV18 and TRBJ2-2 for the parts outside the CDR3, the full variable domain is NAGVMQNPRHLVRRRGQEARLRCSPMKGHSHVYWYRQLPEEGLKFMVYLQKENIIDESGMPKERFSAEFPKEGPSILRIQQVVRGDSAAYFCASSPLQLIQNTGELFFGEGSRLTVL.

The chain is built from TRBV19 and TRBJ1-2; 7 bases fit TRBD1. There are 14 residues in the CDR3. The V segment lost 0 bases and the J segment 4 bases; nucleotides outside the gene matches: 2. CDR1 LNHDA and CDR2 SQIVND come from the germline V gene (reference sequence). DNA of the CDR3: TGTGCCAGTAGTATAGACGGGACAGCCTATGGCTACACCTTC. Translating gives CASSIDGTAYGYTF.

V and J are TRBV29-1 and TRBJ2-5; possible D gene TRBD1, 6 bases. Germline assignment: CDR1 SQVTM and CDR2 ANQGSEA. The CDR3 extends over 12 amino acids. V was clipped by 4 bases and J by 3 bases, with 9 bases between them. This CDR3 reads CSVGAGEETQYF. The CDR3 DNA reads as TGCAGCGTTGGGGCAGGGGAAGAGACCCAGTACTTC. Together with reference TRBV29-1 and TRBJ2-5, the CDR3 gives the full variable domain: SAVISQKPSRDICQRGTSLTIQCQVDSQVTMMFWYRQQPGQSLTLIATANQGSEATYESGFVIDKFPISRPNLTFSTLTVSNMSPEDSSIYLCSVGAGEETQYFGPGTRLLVL.

There are a few counts of this clone. The genes are TRBV19 and TRBJ1-5; D is ambiguous. Trimming pared 2 bases from V and 3 bases from J, leaving 11 bases between. The CDR3 has 15 residues. Germline V gene sequence: CDR1 LNHDA, CDR2 SQIVND (reference sequence). The CDR3 DNA reads as TGTGCCAGTAGTATACTTCTGGAGAACAATCAGCCCCAGCATTTT. As protein: CASSILLENNQPQHF. The full variable domain, rest sourced from reference TRBV19 and TRBJ1-5, is DGGITQSPKYLFRKEGQNVTLSCEQNLNHDAMYWYRQDPGQGLRLIYYSQIVNDFQKGDIAEGYSVSREKKESFPLTVTSAQKNPTAFYLCASSILLENNQPQHFGDGTRLSIL.

This chain connects TRBV27 to TRBJ2-7, with TRBD2 as a possible D gene (6 bases). Germline CDR1 is MNHEY and CDR2 is SMNVEV (reference sequence). There are 17 residues in the CDR3. V was shortened by 3 bases and J by 2 bases, with 20 bases between the two germline ends. DNA of the CDR3: TGTGCCAGCAGTTTGAGGGGAGGACGGCGAGAGCCCTACGAGCAGTACTTC. This translates into CASSLRGGRREPYEQYF.

The gene calls are TRBV30 and TRBJ2-6; D is ambiguous. Germline V gives CDR1 GTSNPN, CDR2 SVGIG (reference sequence). The CDR3 is 11 residues long. The ends were cut back, 0 bases at V and 12 bases at J, with 6 bases in the middle. In DNA form, the CDR3 reads TGTGCCTGGAGTGTAGGTGGCGTCCTGACTTTC. It codes for CAWSVGGVLTF. The full variable domain, rest sourced from reference TRBV30 and TRBJ2-6, is SQTIHQWPATLVQPVGSPLSLECTVEGTSNPNLYWYRQAAGRGLQLLFYSVGIGQISSEVPQNLSASRPQDRQFILSSKKLLLSDSGFYLCAWSVGGVLTFGAGSRLTVL.

In the case of this clone: At one boundary the junction diverges from the germline segment, which might be a read error. Here the CDR3 DNA reads TGTGCCAGCTCCCCACGGGATGCTAGCGGGAGGCCGTACGAGCAGTACTTC. This codes for CASSPRDASGRPYEQYF. The chain joins TRBV18 to TRBJ2-7; TRBD2 matches 11 bases. CDR3 length: 17 residues. Germline CDR1 and CDR2: KGHSH and LQKENI.

By proportion, this clone is medium-sized. This chain links TRBV29-1 with TRBJ1-1; tentative D call: TRBD1 (6 bases). Germline CDR1 is SQVTM and CDR2 is ANQGSEA. This CDR3 comprises 14 residues. Trimming stripped 4 bases from V and 1 base from J, with 13 bases between. CDR3 DNA: TGCAGCGTTGGTGGGGGCGCAGCGAACACTGAAGCTTTCTTT. It encodes CSVGGGAANTEAFF.

The chain couples TRBV18 to TRBJ2-3, with 7 bases matching TRBD2. The CDR3 runs to 16 residues. The V gene end was trimmed by 1 base and the J gene end by 6 bases; junction bases not matched to a gene: 10. Germline lookup yields CDR1 KGHSH and CDR2 LQKENI. Written as DNA, the CDR3 is TGTGCCAGCTCACCACTTTCTGGCGGGAGAGAGGATACGCAGTATTTT. This translates into CASSPLSGGREDTQYF.

CDR3 nucleotides: TGTGCCAGCTCACCACGGCCAGGGGGCATCTCAGAGACCCAGTACTTC. Translated: CASSPRPGGISETQYF. This chain connects TRBV18 to TRBJ2-5, with TRBD1 matching over 8 bases. This CDR3 comprises 16 residues. Germline trimming cut 1 base from V and 4 bases from J; bases unmatched to any gene: 8. CDR1 KGHSH and CDR2 LQKENI come from the germline V gene. Looking up the rest from reference TRBV18 and TRBJ2-5 gives the full variable domain: NAGVMQNPRHLVRRRGQEARLRCSPMKGHSHVYWYRQLPEEGLKFMVYLQKENIIDESGMPKERFSAEFPKEGPSILRIQQVVRGDSAAYFCASSPRPGGISETQYFGPGTRLLVL.

This chain joins TRBV6-6 and TRBJ2-7; no clear D gene. The CDR3 is 16 amino acids. Germline-derived CDR1 and CDR2 are MNHNY and SVGAGI (reference sequence). With 4 bases removed from V and 3 bases from J, the gap between germline ends came to 19 bases. CDR3 region: CASSSQKSLQLYEQYF. CDR3 sequence (DNA): TGTGCCAGCAGTTCCCAGAAGTCCCTCCAACTCTACGAGCAGTACTTC.

This clone was detected only once. This same CDR3 is encoded by further DNA sequences in the sample. The rearrangement uses TRBV6-5 and TRBJ1-1; D remains unclear. Germline CDR1 and CDR2: MNHEY and SVGAGI. Deletions cut 2 bases from V and 1 base from J, with 5 bases between. CDR3 size: 13 residues. CDR3: CASSYSTNTEAFF. Here the CDR3 DNA reads TGTGCCAGCAGTTACAGCACGAACACTGAAGCTTTCTTT.

J is TRBJ1-2 and V is TRBV19, with TRBD1 matching over 7 bases. The CDR3 has 15 residues. Germline CDR1 LNHDA, CDR2 SQIVND (reference sequence). Trimming removed 2 bases from V and 5 bases from J; junction bases left unmatched: 8. CDR3 DNA sequence: TGTGCCAGTAGTATAAGGGGGCCAGGGTCGTATGGCTACACCTTC. This encodes CASSIRGPGSYGYTF.

The V and J genes are TRBV2 and TRBJ2-1; D call uncertain. Trimming left V 2 bases short and J 0 bases short, with 11 bases between. This CDR3 has 16 residues. Germline V gene data show CDR1 as SNHLY and CDR2 as FYNNEI. The CDR3 DNA reads as TGTGCCAGCAGTGAACTGGGCGGAAGCTCCTACAATGAGCAGTTCTTC. Translating it yields CASSELGGSSYNEQFF.

Comment on this clone: Additional DNA sequences in this sample encode the identical CDR3. This chain connects TRBV6-6 to TRBJ2-7, with 12 bases identical to TRBD2. There are 16 residues in the CDR3. Germline values: CDR1 MNHNY, CDR2 SVGAGI (reference sequence). V was clipped by 0 bases and J by 2 bases; unmatched bases: 2. DNA of the CDR3: TGTGCCAGCAGTTACTCGAGACTAGCGGGAGCCTACGAGCAGTACTTC. Its translation: CASSYSRLAGAYEQYF.